This TCR beta chain was documented in a study of blood T cell repertoires in COVID-19. Sequencing was performed with immunoSEQ multiplex PCR; in TCRdb, only in-frame clones are kept and a portion is missing. Here the sample spans about 100,000 clones, over 75% being singletons. Germline CDR1 reads SGHTA; CDR2 reads FQGNSA. V dropped 4 bases and J dropped 12 bases, with 15 bases sitting between them. CDR3 length equals 12 residues. This clonotype was sampled from a human donor in a cohort sampled during active COVID-19. V gene TRBV7-2 combines with J gene TRBJ1-1; possible D gene TRBD1, 6 bases. Sample: peripheral blood. The CDR3 DNA sequence: TGTGCCAGCAGCTCCTCGGCAGGGGCTACTTTCTTT. Amino acid sequence: CASSSSAGATFF.